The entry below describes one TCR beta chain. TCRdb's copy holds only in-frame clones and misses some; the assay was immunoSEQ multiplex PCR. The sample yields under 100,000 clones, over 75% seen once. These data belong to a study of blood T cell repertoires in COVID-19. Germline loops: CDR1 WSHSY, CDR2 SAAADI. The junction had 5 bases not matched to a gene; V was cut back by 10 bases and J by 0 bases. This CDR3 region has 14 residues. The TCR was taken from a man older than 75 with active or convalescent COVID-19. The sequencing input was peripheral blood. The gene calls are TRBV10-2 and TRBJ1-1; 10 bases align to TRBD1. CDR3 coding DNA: TGCGCCACTCGACAGGGGGCTTTGAACACTGAAGCTTTCTTT. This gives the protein CATRQGALNTEAFF.